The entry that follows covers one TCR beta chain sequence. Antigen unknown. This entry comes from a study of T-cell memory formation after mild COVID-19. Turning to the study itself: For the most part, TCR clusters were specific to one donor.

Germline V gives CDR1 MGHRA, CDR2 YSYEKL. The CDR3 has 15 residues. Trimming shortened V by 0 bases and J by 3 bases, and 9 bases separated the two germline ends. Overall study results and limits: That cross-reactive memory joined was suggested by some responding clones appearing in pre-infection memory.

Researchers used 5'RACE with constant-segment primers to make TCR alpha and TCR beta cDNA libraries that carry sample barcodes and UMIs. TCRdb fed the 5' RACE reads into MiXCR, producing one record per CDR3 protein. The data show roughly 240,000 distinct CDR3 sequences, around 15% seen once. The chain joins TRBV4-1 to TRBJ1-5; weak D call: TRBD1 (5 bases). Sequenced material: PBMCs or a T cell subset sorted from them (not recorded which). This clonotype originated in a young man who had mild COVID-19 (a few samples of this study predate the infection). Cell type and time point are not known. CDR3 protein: CASSQEFRDNQPQHF. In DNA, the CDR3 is TGCGCCAGCAGCCAAGAGTTCAGGGACAATCAGCCCCAGCATTTT.